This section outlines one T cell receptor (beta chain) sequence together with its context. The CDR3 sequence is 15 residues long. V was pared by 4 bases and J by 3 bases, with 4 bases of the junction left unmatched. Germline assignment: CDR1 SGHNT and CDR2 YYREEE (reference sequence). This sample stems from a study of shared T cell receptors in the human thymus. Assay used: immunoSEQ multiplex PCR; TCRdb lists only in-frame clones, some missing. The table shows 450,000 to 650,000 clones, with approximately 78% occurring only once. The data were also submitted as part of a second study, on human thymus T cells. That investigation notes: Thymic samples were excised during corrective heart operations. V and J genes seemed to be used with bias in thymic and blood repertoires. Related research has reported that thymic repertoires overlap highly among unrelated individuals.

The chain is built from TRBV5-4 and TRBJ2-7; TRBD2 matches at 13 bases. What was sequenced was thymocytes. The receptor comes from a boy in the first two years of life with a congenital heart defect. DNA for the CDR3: TGTGCCAGCAGCGAGTGGACTAGCGGGAGCTACGAGCAGTACTTC. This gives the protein CASSEWTSGSYEQYF.